This entry lists 21 T cell receptor beta chains sequenced from one sample in a study of shared clonotypes between healthy human individuals. Selected positively for CCR7 and CD45RO-negative, naive CD8 cells excluded terminally differentiated effector memory CD45RA+ cells. Assay: immunoSEQ multiplex PCR; the TCRdb copy retains only in-frame clones and omits some. The sample includes more than 2 million clones, just under 95% seen only once; the top ten take around 1.7%. The sample was naive CD8+ T cells from PBMCs. These TCRs come from a man aged 18 to 29 in good health. Some clones in this sample may be carry-over from other donors' samples.

J is TRBJ2-3 and V is TRBV27, with TRBD2 identical over 14 bases. CDR3 length: 17 amino acids. V dropped 1 base and J dropped 4; count of bases not matched to a gene: 4. Germline V lookup: CDR1 MNHEY, CDR2 SMNVEV (reference sequence). For the CDR3, the DNA is TGTGCCAGCAGTTTATGGGGACTAGCGGGAGATTCAGATACGCAGTATTTT. It yields the protein CASSLWGLAGDSDTQYF.

This sequence joins TRBV5-1 and TRBJ2-7; TRBD2 matches at 8 bases. Germline V gives CDR1 SGHRS, CDR2 YFSETQ. After removal of 1 base from V and 4 bases from J, the junction contained 7 bases not matched to a gene. This CDR3 has 15 amino acids. The CDR3 region is CASSLSGGRRYEQYF. In nucleotides, the CDR3 is TGCGCCAGCAGCTTGAGTGGCGGGAGGAGATACGAGCAGTACTTC. Full variable domain (remainder filled in from reference TRBV5-1 and TRBJ2-7): KAGVTQTPRYLIKTRGQQVTLSCSPISGHRSVSWYQQTPGQGLQFLFEYFSETQRNKGNFPGRFSGRQFSNSRSEMNVSTLELGDSALYLCASSLSGGRRYEQYFGPGTRLTVT.

The V and J genes are TRBV27 and TRBJ2-7; TRBD2 matches 9 bases. The junction had 5 bases not matched to a gene; V was cut back by 8 bases and J by 0 bases. This CDR3 spans 14 amino acids. Germline-derived CDR1 and CDR2 are MNHEY and SMNVEV (reference sequence). The CDR3: CASAFSGSSYEQYF. CDR3 nucleotide sequence: TGTGCCAGCGCATTTAGCGGGAGCTCCTACGAGCAGTACTTC.

The rearrangement links TRBV10-1 to TRBJ2-1; tentatively, D is TRBD2 (6 bases). The V end lost 7 bases, the J end lost 0 bases, and 22 bases lay between the germline ends. CDR3 length: 18 amino acids. In germline, CDR1 is WNHNN, CDR2 SYGVQD (reference sequence). The CDR3, as DNA: TGCGCCAGCAATACGATATTCTTAGCGGAAAGCTCCTACAATGAGCAGTTCTTC. Residues: CASNTIFLAESSYNEQFF.

The V call is TRBV11-3, the J call TRBJ2-1; tentatively, D is TRBD1 (7 bases). The CDR3 is 12 residues long. Germline V gene lookup returns CDR1 SGHNT and CDR2 YENEEA. With 5 bases removed from V and 9 bases from J, the gap between germline ends came to 11 bases. The CDR3 nucleotides read TGTGCCAGCAGCCCAGGGGGGCCTGAGCAGTTCTTC. Translating gives CASSPGGPEQFF.

This chain joins TRBV9 and TRBJ2-2, with D perhaps TRBD1 (6 bases). The CDR3 totals 17 residues. Germline V gene data show CDR1 as SGDLS and CDR2 as YYNGEE. The V end lost 6 bases, the J end lost 4 bases, and 22 bases lay between the germline ends. The CDR3 here is CASNPGQNLPLTGELFF. In DNA form, the CDR3 reads TGTGCCAGCAACCCGGGACAAAATTTACCTCTCACCGGGGAGCTGTTTTTT. The entire variable domain, with the rest obtained from reference TRBV9 and TRBJ2-2, is as follows: DSGVTQTPKHLITATGQRVTLRCSPRSGDLSVYWYQQSLDQGLQFLIQYYNGEERAKGNILERFSAQQFPDLHSELNLSSLELGDSALYFCASNPGQNLPLTGELFFGEGSRLTVL.

The V gene is TRBV13, the J gene TRBJ2-1, with 10 positions matching TRBD1. Losses at the gene ends were 2 bases for V and 6 bases for J; bases not matched to a gene: 7. From germline, CDR1 is PRHDT and CDR2 FYEKMQ (reference sequence). The CDR3 is 16 amino acids. CDR3: CASSLYWGQGSNEQFF. CDR3 bases: TGTGCCAGCAGCTTATACTGGGGACAGGGGAGCAATGAGCAGTTCTTC. Variable domain in full (rest from reference TRBV13 and TRBJ2-1): AAGVIQSPRHLIKEKRETATLKCYPIPRHDTVYWYQQGPGQDPQFLISFYEKMQSDKGSIPDRFSAQQFSDYHSELNMSSLELGDSALYFCASSLYWGQGSNEQFFGPGTRLTVL.

The chain uses TRBV28 and TRBJ2-2, with TRBD1 matching 7 bases. Germline values: CDR1 MDHEN, CDR2 SYDVKM. Germline trimming cut 10 bases from V and 3 bases from J; bases unmatched to any gene: 8. The length of the CDR3 is 14 residues. The CDR3, as DNA: TGTGCCACCAGCCGGACAGGAGACACCGGGGAGCTGTTTTTT. Its protein product is CATSRTGDTGELFF.

This clone was counted a single time. The chain uses TRBV6-1 and TRBJ1-4, with D hard to call. V gave up 8 bases and J gave up 6 bases, with 16 bases separating them. Germline lookup yields CDR1 MNHNS and CDR2 SASEGT. This CDR3 spans 14 amino acids. The CDR3 nucleotides are TGTGCCAGCGAGGCATCGTTCTCCCATGAAAAACTGTTTTTT. It encodes CASEASFSHEKLFF.

This clone was counted a few times. This chain's CDR3 is CASSLSVRAYGYTF. The CDR3 coding sequence is TGTGCCAGCAGCTTATCAGTCAGGGCCTATGGCTACACCTTC. The chain couples TRBV7-9 to TRBJ1-2; D possibly corresponds to TRBD1 (5 bases). Between the trimmed V and J ends, which lost 2 bases and 4 bases, there was a span of 11 bases. The CDR3 is made up of 14 amino acids. CDR1 is SEHNR, CDR2 FQNEAQ, per germline (reference sequence).

The chain employs TRBV6-6 and TRBJ1-5, with 7 bases matching TRBD1. The V and J ends lost 7 bases and 4 bases, in that order; junction bases with no gene match: 7. Per germline, CDR1 MNHNY and CDR2 SVGAGI (reference sequence). The CDR3 spans 14 residues. The CDR3 spells CASNEGQPNQPQHF. CDR3 DNA: TGTGCCAGCAATGAGGGACAGCCGAATCAGCCCCAGCATTTT.

This clone appeared a few times. The chain uses TRBV25-1 and TRBJ1-1; D may be TRBD1 (5 bases). Germline lookup yields CDR1 MGHDK and CDR2 SYGVNS. Trimming left V 4 bases short and J 5 bases short, with 11 bases between. The CDR3 length is 13 residues. The CDR3 sequence is CASSGVSGTEAFF. The CDR3 nucleotides read TGTGCCAGCAGTGGTGTGTCAGGGACTGAAGCTTTCTTT.

The J gene is TRBJ2-3, the V gene TRBV4-3; no clear D gene. This CDR3 is 14 amino acids long. Germline V CDR1 and CDR2: LGHNA, YSLEER. V lost 0 bases to trimming and J lost 5 bases, with 9 bases between them. The chain's CDR3 is CASSQEARGDTQYF. CDR3 DNA: TGCGCCAGCAGCCAAGAAGCCCGCGGAGATACGCAGTATTTT.

The CDR3 DNA follows: TGTGCCAGCATTATGGTCTTGCAGGGTGAGGGTTTTTGCAATCAGCCCCAGCATTTT. Protein: CASIMVLQGEGFCNQPQHF. The gene calls are TRBV6-4 and TRBJ1-5; TRBD1 is a possible D gene (5 bases). CDR1 is MRHNA and CDR2 is SNTAGT in the germline V gene. The V and J ends lost 7 bases and 2 bases respectively, with 27 bases between them. The CDR3 runs 19 residues.

This clone was seen more than once but under ten times. Other DNA sequences in the sample encode the same CDR3. The chain uses TRBV7-9 and TRBJ2-1; D is unclear. The ends were cut back, 5 bases at V and 6 bases at J, with 5 bases in the middle. From germline, CDR1 is SEHNR and CDR2 FQNEAQ (reference sequence). The CDR3 consists of 11 residues. The CDR3 region is CASSRLNEQFF. The CDR3, as DNA: TGTGCCAGCAGCCGTCTCAATGAGCAGTTCTTC.

The chain recombines TRBV2 with TRBJ2-7; 7 bases are shared with TRBD2. The CDR3 is made up of 12 amino acids. Germline V lookup: CDR1 SNHLY, CDR2 FYNNEI. V lost 6 bases, J lost 6 bases, and 5 bases stayed unmatched. The CDR3 DNA is TGTGCCAGCAGCCCTGGGGGGGGCGAGCAGTACTTC. Protein: CASSPGGGEQYF.

The chain carries TRBV19 and TRBJ1-1; D gene unclear. The CDR3 spans 14 residues. Germline lookup yields CDR1 LNHDA and CDR2 SQIVND (reference sequence). Trimming cost V 9 bases and J 2 bases, with 16 bases left between them. CDR3 amino acids: CASRGPTANTEAFF. CDR3 DNA sequence: TGTGCCAGCCGTGGTCCAACGGCAAACACTGAAGCTTTCTTT.

V and J are TRBV27 and TRBJ2-7; 11 nucleotides agree with TRBD2. CDR3 length: 16 amino acids. The ends lost 5 bases at V and 0 bases at J; junction bases unmatched: 6. Germline V gene sequence: CDR1 MNHEY, CDR2 SMNVEV (reference sequence). CDR3 nucleotides: TGTGCCAGCAGTCCATCGACTAGCGGGATCTCCTACGAGCAGTACTTC. Translating gives CASSPSTSGISYEQYF.

The CDR3 reads CASSVAPGGSGNTIYF. The CDR3 region has the DNA TGTGCCAGCAGCGTAGCTCCGGGGGGAAGTGGAAACACCATATATTTT. The chain couples TRBV9 to TRBJ1-3; the D gene is possibly TRBD1 (5 bases). CDR3 length: 16 amino acids. The V end was cut by 0 bases, the J end by 3 bases, with 13 bases between. Germline loops: CDR1 SGDLS, CDR2 YYNGEE. The complete variable domain, with remaining parts taken from reference TRBV9 and TRBJ1-3, reads DSGVTQTPKHLITATGQRVTLRCSPRSGDLSVYWYQQSLDQGLQFLIQYYNGEERAKGNILERFSAQQFPDLHSELNLSSLELGDSALYFCASSVAPGGSGNTIYFGEGSWLTVV.

The J gene is TRBJ1-4, the V gene TRBV7-8; D not certain. This CDR3 is built from 13 residues. Germline V CDR1 and CDR2: SGHVS, FQNEAQ. The V gene lost 5 bases and the J gene lost 6 bases, with 10 bases spanning the gap. CDR3: CASSPHGDEKLFF. The CDR3 DNA follows: TGTGCCAGCAGCCCCCATGGTGATGAAAAACTGTTTTTT.

This clone was recorded only once. This chain connects TRBV5-6 to TRBJ2-5, with 9 bases lining up with TRBD1. The CDR3 spans 11 residues. In germline, CDR1 is SGHDT, CDR2 YYEEEE. The V and J ends lost 4 bases and 11 bases, in that order; junction bases with no gene match: 3. The CDR3 region has the DNA TGTGCCAGCAGCCGGGACAGGGAACAGTACTTC. It translates to CASSRDREQYF.